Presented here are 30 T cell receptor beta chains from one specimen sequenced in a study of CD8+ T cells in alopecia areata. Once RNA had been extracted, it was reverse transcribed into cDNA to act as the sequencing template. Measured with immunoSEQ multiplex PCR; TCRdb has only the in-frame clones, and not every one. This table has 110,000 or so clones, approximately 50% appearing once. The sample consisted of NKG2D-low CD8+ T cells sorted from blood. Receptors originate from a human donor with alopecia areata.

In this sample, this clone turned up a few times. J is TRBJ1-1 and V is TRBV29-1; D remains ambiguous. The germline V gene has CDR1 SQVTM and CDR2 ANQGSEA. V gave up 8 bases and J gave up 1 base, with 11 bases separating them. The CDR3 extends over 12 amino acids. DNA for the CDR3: TGCAGCTGGGTCAGCTCGAACACTGAAGCTTTCTTT. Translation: CSWVSSNTEAFF.

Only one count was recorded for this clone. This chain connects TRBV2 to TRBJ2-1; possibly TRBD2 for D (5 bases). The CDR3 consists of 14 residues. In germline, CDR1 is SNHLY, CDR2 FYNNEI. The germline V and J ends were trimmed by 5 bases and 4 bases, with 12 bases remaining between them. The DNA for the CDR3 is TGTGCCAGCAGTCTTGGCGGGTCGTACAATGAGCAGTTCTTC. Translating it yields CASSLGGSYNEQFF.

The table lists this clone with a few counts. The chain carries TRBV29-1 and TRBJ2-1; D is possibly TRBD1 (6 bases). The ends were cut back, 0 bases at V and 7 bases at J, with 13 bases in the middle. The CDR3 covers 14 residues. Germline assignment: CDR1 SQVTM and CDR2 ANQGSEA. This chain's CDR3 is CSVEDFSQGNEQFF. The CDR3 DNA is TGCAGCGTTGAAGATTTCAGTCAGGGGAATGAGCAGTTCTTC.

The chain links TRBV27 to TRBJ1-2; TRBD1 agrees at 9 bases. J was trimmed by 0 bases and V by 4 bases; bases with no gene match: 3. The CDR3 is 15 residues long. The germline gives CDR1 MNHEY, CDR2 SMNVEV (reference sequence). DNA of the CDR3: TGTGCCAGCAGTTCGGGACAGGGAGCTAACTATGGCTACACCTTC. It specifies CASSSGQGANYGYTF.

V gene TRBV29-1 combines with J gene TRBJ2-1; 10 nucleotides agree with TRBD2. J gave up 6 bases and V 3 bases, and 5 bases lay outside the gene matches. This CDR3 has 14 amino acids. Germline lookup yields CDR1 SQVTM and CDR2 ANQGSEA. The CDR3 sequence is CSVERTSGGNEQFF. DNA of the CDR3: TGCAGCGTTGAGCGGACTAGCGGAGGCAATGAGCAGTTCTTC.

The CDR3 protein is CASSIGVFGGTGELFF. Here the CDR3 DNA reads TGTGCCAGTAGTATAGGAGTGTTTGGCGGCACCGGGGAGCTGTTTTTT. This chain links TRBV19 with TRBJ2-2; D gene uncertain. V dropped 1 base and J dropped 4 bases, with 13 bases sitting between them. Germline CDR1 LNHDA, CDR2 SQIVND (reference sequence). CDR3 length: 16 amino acids.

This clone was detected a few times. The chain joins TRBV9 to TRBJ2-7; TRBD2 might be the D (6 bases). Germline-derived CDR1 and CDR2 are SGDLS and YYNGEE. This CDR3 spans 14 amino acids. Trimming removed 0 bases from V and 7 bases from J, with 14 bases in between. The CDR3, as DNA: TGTGCCAGCAGCGTAGGTATGCGGGATGGTGAGCAGTACTTC. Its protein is CASSVGMRDGEQYF.

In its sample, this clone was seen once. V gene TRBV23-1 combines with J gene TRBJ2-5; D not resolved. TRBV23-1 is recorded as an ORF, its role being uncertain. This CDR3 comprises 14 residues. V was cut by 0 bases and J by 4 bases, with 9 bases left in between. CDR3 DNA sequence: TGCGCCAGCAGTCAATCGGGCCAGCCAGAGACCCAGTACTTC. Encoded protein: CASSQSGQPETQYF.

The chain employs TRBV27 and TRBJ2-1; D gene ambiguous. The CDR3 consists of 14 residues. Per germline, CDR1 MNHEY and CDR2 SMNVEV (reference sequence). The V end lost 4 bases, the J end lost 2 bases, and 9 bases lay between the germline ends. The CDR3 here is CASSSPGPYNEQFF. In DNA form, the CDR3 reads TGTGCCAGCAGTTCGCCGGGCCCCTACAATGAGCAGTTCTTC.

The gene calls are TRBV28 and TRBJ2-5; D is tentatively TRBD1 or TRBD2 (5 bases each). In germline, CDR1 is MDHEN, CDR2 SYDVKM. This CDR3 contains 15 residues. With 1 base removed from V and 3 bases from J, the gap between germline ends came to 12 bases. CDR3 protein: CASSLSSGAEETQYF. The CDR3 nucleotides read TGTGCCAGCAGTTTATCATCCGGGGCAGAAGAGACCCAGTACTTC.

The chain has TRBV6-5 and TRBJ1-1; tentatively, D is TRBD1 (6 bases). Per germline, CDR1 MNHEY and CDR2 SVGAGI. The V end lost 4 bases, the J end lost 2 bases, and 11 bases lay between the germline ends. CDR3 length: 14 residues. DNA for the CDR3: TGTGCCAGCAGTTCGGACAGAGGTAACACTGAAGCTTTCTTT. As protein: CASSSDRGNTEAFF.

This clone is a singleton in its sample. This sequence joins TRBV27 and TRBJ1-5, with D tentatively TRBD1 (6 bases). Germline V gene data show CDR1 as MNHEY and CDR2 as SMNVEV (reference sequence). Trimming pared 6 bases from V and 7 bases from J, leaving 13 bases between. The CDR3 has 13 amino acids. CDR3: CASREGGLQPQHF. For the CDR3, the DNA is TGTGCCAGCAGGGAAGGGGGTTTGCAGCCCCAGCATTTT.

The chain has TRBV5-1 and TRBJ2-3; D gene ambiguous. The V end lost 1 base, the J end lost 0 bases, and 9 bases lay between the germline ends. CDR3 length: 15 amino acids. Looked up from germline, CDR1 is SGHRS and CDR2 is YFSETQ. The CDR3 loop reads CASSLRPPSTDTQYF. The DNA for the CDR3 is TGCGCCAGCAGCTTGAGACCACCGAGCACAGATACGCAGTATTTT.

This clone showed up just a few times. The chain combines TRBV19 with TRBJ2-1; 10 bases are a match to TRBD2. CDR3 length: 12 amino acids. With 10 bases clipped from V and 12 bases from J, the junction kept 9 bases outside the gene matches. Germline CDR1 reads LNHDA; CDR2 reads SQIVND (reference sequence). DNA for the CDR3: TGTGCCACCAACTTAGCGGGAGGAGGGCAGTTCTTC. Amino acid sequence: CATNLAGGGQFF.

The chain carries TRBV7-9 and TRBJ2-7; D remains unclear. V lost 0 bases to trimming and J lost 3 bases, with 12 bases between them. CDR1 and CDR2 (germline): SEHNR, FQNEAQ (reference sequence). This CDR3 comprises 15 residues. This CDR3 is CASSLADGDLYEQYF. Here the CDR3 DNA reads TGTGCCAGCAGCTTAGCCGATGGGGATCTCTACGAGCAGTACTTC.

The CDR3 loop is CASSLVSGPDTQYF. CDR3 nucleotide sequence: TGTGCCAGCAGTTTGGTCTCTGGCCCAGATACGCAGTATTTT. The rearrangement joins TRBV28 to TRBJ2-3; D not certain. V was shortened by 3 bases and J by 4 bases, with 11 bases between the two germline ends. The CDR3 sequence is 14 residues long. The germline gives CDR1 MDHEN, CDR2 SYDVKM.

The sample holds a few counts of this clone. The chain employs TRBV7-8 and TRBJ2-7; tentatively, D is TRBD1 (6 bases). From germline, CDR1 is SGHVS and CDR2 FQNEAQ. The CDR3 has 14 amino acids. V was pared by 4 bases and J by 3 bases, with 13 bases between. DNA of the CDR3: TGTGCCAGCAGCTACGGGACACCGATCTACGAGCAGTACTTC. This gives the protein CASSYGTPIYEQYF. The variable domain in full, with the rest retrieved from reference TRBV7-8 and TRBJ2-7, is GAGVSQSPRYKVAKRGQDVALRCDPISGHVSLFWYQQALGQGPEFLTYFQNEAQLDKSGLPSDRFFAERPEGSVSTLKIQRTQQEDSAVYLCASSYGTPIYEQYFGPGTRLTVT.

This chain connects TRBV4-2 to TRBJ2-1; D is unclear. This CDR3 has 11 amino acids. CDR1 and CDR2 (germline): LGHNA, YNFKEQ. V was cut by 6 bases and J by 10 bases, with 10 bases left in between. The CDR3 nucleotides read TGTGCCAGCAGAGACGGAGCCGAGCAGTTCTTC. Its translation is CASRDGAEQFF.

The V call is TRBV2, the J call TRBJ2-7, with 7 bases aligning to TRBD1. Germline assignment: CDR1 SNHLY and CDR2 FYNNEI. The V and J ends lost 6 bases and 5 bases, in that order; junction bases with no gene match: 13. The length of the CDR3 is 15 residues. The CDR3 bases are TGTGCCAGCAGCCTAGGACAGGTTATCGCCGACGAGCAGTACTTC. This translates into CASSLGQVIADEQYF.

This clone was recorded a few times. CDR3 sequence (DNA): TGTGCCAGCAGCGGAAGCGGGAGAGGGGCAGATACGCAGTATTTT. Encoded protein: CASSGSGRGADTQYF. The rearrangement joins TRBV9 to TRBJ2-3; 8 bases fit TRBD2. V lost 3 bases to trimming and J lost 4 bases; unmatched junction nucleotides: 7. Germline V gene sequence: CDR1 SGDLS, CDR2 YYNGEE. The CDR3 covers 15 residues.

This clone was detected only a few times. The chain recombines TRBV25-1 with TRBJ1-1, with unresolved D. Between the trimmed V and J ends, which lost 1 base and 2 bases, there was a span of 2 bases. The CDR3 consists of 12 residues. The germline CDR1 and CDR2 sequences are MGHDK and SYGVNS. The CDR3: CASSEFNTEAFF. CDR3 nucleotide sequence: TGTGCCAGCAGTGAATTTAACACTGAAGCTTTCTTT.

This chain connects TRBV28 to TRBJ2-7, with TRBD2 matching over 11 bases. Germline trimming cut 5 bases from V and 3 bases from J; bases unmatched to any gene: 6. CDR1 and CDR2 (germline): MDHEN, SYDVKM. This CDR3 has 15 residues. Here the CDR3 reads CASSEPGTSGYEQYF. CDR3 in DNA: TGTGCCAGCAGTGAACCCGGGACTAGCGGCTACGAGCAGTACTTC.

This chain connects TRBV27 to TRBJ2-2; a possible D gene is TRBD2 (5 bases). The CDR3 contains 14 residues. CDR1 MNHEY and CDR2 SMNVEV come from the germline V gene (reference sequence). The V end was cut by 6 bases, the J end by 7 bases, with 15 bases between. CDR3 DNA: TGTGCCAGCAGCCTACGACCCGCGGGCGGGGAGCTGTTTTTT. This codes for CASSLRPAGGELFF.

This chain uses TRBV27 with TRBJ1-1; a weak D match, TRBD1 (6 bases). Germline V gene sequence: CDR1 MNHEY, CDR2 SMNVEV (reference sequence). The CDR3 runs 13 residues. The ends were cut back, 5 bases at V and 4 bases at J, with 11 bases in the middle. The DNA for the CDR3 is TGTGCCAGCAGTCCAAGGACAGCCACTGAAGCTTTCTTT. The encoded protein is CASSPRTATEAFF.

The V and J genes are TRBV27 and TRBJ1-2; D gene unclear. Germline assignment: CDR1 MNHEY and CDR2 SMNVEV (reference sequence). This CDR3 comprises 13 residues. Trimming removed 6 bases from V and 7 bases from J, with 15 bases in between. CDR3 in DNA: TGTGCCAGCAGCCAACGGTCGGAACTTGGCTACACCTTC. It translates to CASSQRSELGYTF.

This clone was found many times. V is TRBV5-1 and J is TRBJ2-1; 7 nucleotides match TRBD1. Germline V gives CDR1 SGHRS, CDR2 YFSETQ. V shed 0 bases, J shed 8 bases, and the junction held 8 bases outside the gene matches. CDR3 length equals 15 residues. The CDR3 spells CASSLGTGPGDEQFF. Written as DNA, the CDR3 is TGCGCCAGCAGCTTGGGGACAGGTCCAGGGGATGAGCAGTTCTTC.

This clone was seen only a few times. The CDR3 protein is CSVDYTASGRATYEQYF. The CDR3, as DNA: TGCAGCGTTGATTACACAGCTAGCGGGAGGGCCACCTACGAGCAGTACTTC. V and J are TRBV29-1 and TRBJ2-7, with 12 bases that match TRBD2. J gave up 2 bases and V 3 bases, and 11 bases lay outside the gene matches. Germline loops: CDR1 SQVTM, CDR2 ANQGSEA. The CDR3 loop spans 17 amino acids.

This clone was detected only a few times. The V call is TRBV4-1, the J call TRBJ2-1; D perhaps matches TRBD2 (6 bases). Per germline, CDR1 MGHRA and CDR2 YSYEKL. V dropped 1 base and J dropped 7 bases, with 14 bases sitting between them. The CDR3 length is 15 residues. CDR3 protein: CASSQVEGRGNEQFF. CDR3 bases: TGCGCCAGCAGCCAAGTGGAGGGGCGAGGAAATGAGCAGTTCTTC.

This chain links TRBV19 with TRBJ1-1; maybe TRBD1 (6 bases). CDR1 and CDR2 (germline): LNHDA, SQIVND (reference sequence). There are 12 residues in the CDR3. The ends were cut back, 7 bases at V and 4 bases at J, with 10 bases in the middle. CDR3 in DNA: TGTGCCAGTACTGAGGGGGGCACTGAAGCTTTCTTT. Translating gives CASTEGGTEAFF.

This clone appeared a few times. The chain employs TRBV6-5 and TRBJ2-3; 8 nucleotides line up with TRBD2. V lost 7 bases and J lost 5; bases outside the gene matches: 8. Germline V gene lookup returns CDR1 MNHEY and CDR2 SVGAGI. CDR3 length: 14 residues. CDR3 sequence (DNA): TGTGCCAGCACATCCGGGACTAGTAGAGATACGCAGTATTTT. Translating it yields CASTSGTSRDTQYF.